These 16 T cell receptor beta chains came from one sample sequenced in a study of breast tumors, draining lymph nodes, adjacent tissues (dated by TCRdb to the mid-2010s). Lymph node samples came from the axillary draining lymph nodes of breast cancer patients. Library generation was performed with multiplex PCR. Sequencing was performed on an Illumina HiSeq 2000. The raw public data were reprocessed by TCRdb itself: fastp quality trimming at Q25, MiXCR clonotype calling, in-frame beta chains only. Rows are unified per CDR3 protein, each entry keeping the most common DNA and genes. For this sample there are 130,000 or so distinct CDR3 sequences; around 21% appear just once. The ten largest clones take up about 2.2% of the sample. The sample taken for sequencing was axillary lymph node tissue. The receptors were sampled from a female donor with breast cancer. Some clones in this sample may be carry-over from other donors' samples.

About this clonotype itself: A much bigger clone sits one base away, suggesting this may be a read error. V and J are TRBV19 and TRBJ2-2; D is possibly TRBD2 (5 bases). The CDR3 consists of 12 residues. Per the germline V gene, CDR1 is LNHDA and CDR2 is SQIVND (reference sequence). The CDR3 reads CASSKGYGELLF. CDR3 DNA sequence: TGTGCCAGTAGCAAGGGCTACGGGGAGCTGCTTTTT.

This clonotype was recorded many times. The CDR3 region is CASSSTTNTGELFF. The CDR3 region has the DNA TGTGCCAGCAGCTCGACTACGAACACCGGGGAGCTGTTTTTT. This chain connects TRBV7-3 to TRBJ2-2; TRBD2 is a possible D gene (5 bases). This CDR3 spans 14 amino acids. Germline V CDR1 and CDR2: SGHTA, FQGTGA. V was shortened by 4 bases and J by 0 bases, with 6 bases between the two germline ends. The whole variable domain, filled in from reference TRBV7-3 and TRBJ2-2, reads GAGVSQTPSNKVTEKGKYVELRCDPISGHTALYWYRQSLGQGPEFLIYFQGTGAADDSGLPNDRFFAVRPEGSVSTLKIQRTERGDSAVYLCASSSTTNTGELFFGEGSRLTVL.

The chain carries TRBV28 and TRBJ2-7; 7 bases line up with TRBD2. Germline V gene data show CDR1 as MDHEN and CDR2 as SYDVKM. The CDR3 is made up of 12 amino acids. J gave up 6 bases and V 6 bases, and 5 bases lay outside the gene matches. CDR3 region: CASSRSGVEQYF. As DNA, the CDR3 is TGTGCCAGCAGCCGAAGCGGGGTCGAGCAGTACTTC.

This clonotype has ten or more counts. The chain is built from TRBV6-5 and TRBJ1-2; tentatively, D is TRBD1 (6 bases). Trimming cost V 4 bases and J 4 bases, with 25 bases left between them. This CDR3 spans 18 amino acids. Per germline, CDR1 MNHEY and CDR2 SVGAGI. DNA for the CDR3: TGTGCCAGCAGTTGGCTCCATGGGGACAAAAGGAAGCTCTATGGCTACACCTTC. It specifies CASSWLHGDKRKLYGYTF.

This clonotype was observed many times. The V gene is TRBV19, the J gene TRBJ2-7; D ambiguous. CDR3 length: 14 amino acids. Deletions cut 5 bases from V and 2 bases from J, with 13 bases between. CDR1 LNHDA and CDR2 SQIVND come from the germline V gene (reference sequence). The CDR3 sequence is CASSFQGLAYEQYF. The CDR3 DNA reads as TGTGCCAGTAGTTTCCAAGGGTTGGCCTACGAGCAGTACTTC.

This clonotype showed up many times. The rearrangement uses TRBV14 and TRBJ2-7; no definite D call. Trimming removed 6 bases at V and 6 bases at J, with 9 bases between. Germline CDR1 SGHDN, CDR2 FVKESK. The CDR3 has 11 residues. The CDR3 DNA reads TGTGCCAGCAGTTTAGTCGGCGAGCAGTACTTC. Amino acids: CASSLVGEQYF.

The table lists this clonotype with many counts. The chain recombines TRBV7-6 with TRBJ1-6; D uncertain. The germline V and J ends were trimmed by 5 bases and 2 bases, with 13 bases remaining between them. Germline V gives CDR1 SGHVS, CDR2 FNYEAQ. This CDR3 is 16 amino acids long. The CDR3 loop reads CASSQSSGTYNSPLHF. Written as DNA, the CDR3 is TGTGCCAGCAGCCAGTCCTCGGGCACCTATAATTCACCCCTCCACTTT.

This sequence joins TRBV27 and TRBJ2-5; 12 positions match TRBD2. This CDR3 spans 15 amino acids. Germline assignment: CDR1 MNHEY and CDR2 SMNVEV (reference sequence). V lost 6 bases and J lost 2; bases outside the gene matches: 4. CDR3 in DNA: TGTGCCAGCAGCAGGACTAGCGGGGAGCAAGAGACCCAGTACTTC. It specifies CASSRTSGEQETQYF.

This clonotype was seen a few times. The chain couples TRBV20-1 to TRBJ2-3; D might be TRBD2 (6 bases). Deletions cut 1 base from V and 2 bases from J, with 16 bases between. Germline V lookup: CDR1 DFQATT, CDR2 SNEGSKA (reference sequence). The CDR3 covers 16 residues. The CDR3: CSARGPRTTYTDTQYF. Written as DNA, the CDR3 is TGCAGTGCTAGAGGTCCACGGACTACCTACACAGATACGCAGTATTTT.

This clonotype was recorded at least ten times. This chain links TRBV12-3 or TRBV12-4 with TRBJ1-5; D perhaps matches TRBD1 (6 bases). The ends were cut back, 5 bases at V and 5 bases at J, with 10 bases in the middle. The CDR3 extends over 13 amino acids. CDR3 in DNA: TGTGCCAGCAGTACTAACAGGGATCAGCCCCAGCATTTT. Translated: CASSTNRDQPQHF.

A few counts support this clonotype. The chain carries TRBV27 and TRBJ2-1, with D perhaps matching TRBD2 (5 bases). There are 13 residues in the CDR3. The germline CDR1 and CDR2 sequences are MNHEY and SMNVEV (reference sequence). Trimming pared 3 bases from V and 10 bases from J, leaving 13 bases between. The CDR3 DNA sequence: TGTGCCAGCAGTTTCCCGGCTCGACTAGAGCAGTTCTTC. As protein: CASSFPARLEQFF.

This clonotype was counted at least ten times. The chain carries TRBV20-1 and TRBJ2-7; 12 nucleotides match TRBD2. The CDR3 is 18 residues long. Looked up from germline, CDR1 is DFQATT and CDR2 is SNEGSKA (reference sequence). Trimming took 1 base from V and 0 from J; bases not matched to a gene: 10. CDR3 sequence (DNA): TGCAGTGCTAGAGCCTACTTACTAGCGGGAGGCTACTCCTACGAGCAGTACTTC. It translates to CSARAYLLAGGYSYEQYF.

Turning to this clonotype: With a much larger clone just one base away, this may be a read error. For the CDR3, the DNA is TGTGCCAGCGGCTCGGGTCCAGGGCCGGAGGACGGGCAGTACTTC. Residues: CASGSGPGPEDGQYF. This chain uses TRBV9 with TRBJ2-7; the D call may be TRBD1 or TRBD2 (5 bases each). CDR3 length: 15 amino acids. V lost 7 bases and J 9 bases, leaving 26 bases between the germline ends. Germline V gene data show CDR1 as SGDLS and CDR2 as YYNGEE.

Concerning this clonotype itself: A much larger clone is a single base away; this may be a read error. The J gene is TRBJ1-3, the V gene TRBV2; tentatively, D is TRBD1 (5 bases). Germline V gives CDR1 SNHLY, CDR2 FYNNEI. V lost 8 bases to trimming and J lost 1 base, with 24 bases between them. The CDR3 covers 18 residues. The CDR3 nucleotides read TGTGCCAGCGAACCTCCCCGGGGGGAGATAGGGTCTGGAAACACCATATATTTT. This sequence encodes CASEPPRGEIGSGNTIYF. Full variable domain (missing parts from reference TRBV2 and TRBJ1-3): EPEVTQTPSHQVTQMGQEVILRCVPISNHLYFYWYRQILGQKVEFLVSFYNNEISEKSEIFDDQFSVERPDGSNFTLKIRSTKLEDSAMYFCASEPPRGEIGSGNTIYFGEGSWLTVV.

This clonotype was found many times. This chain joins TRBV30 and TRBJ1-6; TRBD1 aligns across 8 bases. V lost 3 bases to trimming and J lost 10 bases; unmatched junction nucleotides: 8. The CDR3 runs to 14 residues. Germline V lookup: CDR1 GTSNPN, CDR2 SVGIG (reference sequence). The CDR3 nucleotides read TGTGCCTGGAGCCGCGGACAGGGTGGCTCACCCCTCCACTTT. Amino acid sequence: CAWSRGQGGSPLHF.

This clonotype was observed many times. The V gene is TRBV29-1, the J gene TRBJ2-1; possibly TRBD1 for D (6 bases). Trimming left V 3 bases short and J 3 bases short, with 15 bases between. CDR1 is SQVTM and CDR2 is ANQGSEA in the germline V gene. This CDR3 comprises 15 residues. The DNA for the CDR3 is TGCAGCGTTGACGTCCCTCCGGACAGCTACAATGAGCAGTTCTTC. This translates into CSVDVPPDSYNEQFF.